Following are 28 T cell receptor beta chains from one sample sequenced in a study of blood T cell repertoires in COVID-19. Libraries were prepared by immunoSEQ multiplex PCR; TCRdb keeps only in-frame clonotypes and omits some of them. The table includes 200,000 to 250,000 clones, 88% detected once. What was sequenced was PBMCs or T cells enriched from blood (not recorded which). Every receptor here comes from a woman in her twenties or thirties who had recovered from COVID-19.

This rearrangement joins TRBV5-6 to TRBJ2-3, with TRBD1 as a possible D gene (5 bases). This CDR3 has 14 amino acids. Looked up from germline, CDR1 is SGHDT and CDR2 is YYEEEE. Trimming stripped 5 bases from V and 0 bases from J, with 10 bases between. Here the CDR3 reads CASSRTISTDTQYF. DNA for the CDR3: TGTGCCAGCAGTAGGACAATTAGCACAGATACGCAGTATTTT.

This chain connects TRBV6-1 to TRBJ2-7, with 11 bases lining up with TRBD2. Germline loops: CDR1 MNHNS, CDR2 SASEGT. The J segment lost 3 bases and the V segment lost 4 bases, leaving 14 bases of the junction unmatched. The CDR3 is 18 amino acids. The DNA of the CDR3 is TGTGCCAGCAGTGGGGACAGCAGAGGGACTAGCGGATTCTACGAGCAGTACTTC. Its translation: CASSGDSRGTSGFYEQYF.

This clone was counted between two and nine times. This sequence joins TRBV25-1 and TRBJ2-5, with D uncertain. The V end was cut by 4 bases, the J end by 0 bases, with 9 bases between. The length of the CDR3 is 14 residues. CDR1 MGHDK and CDR2 SYGVNS come from the germline V gene. The CDR3 protein is CASSALRHQETQYF. The CDR3 bases are TGTGCCAGCAGTGCCTTGCGGCACCAAGAGACCCAGTACTTC.

A single count supports this clone. The V and J genes are TRBV5-1 and TRBJ1-2, with TRBD1 as a possible D gene (6 bases). This CDR3 region has 14 residues. The germline V gene has CDR1 SGHRS and CDR2 YFSETQ. The V end was cut by 0 bases, the J end by 6 bases, with 12 bases between. CDR3 DNA: TGCGCCAGCAGCTTGGTTTACAGGGAAGATGGCTACACCTTC. Protein: CASSLVYREDGYTF.

V and J are TRBV4-3 and TRBJ1-3, with a weak D call TRBD1 (5 bases). The CDR3 runs to 18 residues. The germline V and J ends were trimmed by 3 bases and 0 bases, with 18 bases remaining between them. CDR1 LGHNA and CDR2 YSLEER come from the germline V gene. The CDR3 protein is CASSHRGGVGYSGNTIYF. CDR3 bases: TGCGCCAGCAGCCATCGTGGGGGGGTCGGCTACTCTGGAAACACCATATATTTT.

This sequence joins TRBV7-9 and TRBJ2-2, with D perhaps matching TRBD1 (6 bases). This CDR3 is built from 16 residues. Trimming took 3 bases from V and 6 from J, leaving 17 bases between them. Germline V gene sequence: CDR1 SEHNR, CDR2 FQNEAQ (reference sequence). The chain's CDR3 is CASSLPGNRASGELFF. The CDR3 DNA is TGTGCCAGCAGCTTGCCGGGGAACAGGGCGTCCGGGGAGCTGTTTTTT.

The V call is TRBV5-6, the J call TRBJ1-2; TRBD1 matches at 8 bases. From germline, CDR1 is SGHDT and CDR2 YYEEEE. The CDR3 has 13 amino acids. Trimming at V came to 2 bases and at J to 4 bases, leaving 1 base not matched to a gene. In DNA, the CDR3 is TGTGCCAGCAGCTTTACAGGGGGCTATGGCTACACCTTC. Encoded protein: CASSFTGGYGYTF.

This rearrangement joins TRBV27 to TRBJ1-2; 11 bases are a match to TRBD1. Trimming at V came to 8 bases and at J to 4 bases, leaving 6 bases not matched to a gene. CDR3 length: 14 residues. CDR1 is MNHEY, CDR2 SMNVEV, per germline (reference sequence). The CDR3 DNA reads as TGTGCCAGCGGCCGGGACAGGGGGGCCTATGGCTACACCTTC. As protein: CASGRDRGAYGYTF.

The rearrangement joins TRBV5-1 to TRBJ1-4, with a tentative D call TRBD1 (6 bases). V gave up 1 base and J gave up 0 bases, with 13 bases separating them. The CDR3 covers 17 residues. CDR1 SGHRS and CDR2 YFSETQ come from the germline V gene. The CDR3 sequence: CASSLTPTGSTNEKLFF. In DNA, the CDR3 is TGCGCCAGCAGCTTGACTCCCACAGGGTCAACTAATGAAAAACTGTTTTTT. The full variable domain, completed using reference TRBV5-1 and TRBJ1-4, is KAGVTQTPRYLIKTRGQQVTLSCSPISGHRSVSWYQQTPGQGLQFLFEYFSETQRNKGNFPGRFSGRQFSNSRSEMNVSTLELGDSALYLCASSLTPTGSTNEKLFFGSGTQLSVL.

In regard to this clone: The same CDR3 arises from other DNA sequences in this sample as well. The rearrangement joins TRBV4-3 to TRBJ2-7; D perhaps matches TRBD1 (6 bases). This CDR3 is 13 amino acids long. V lost 4 bases and J 2 bases, leaving 9 bases between the germline ends. Germline CDR1 and CDR2: LGHNA and YSLEER. CDR3 DNA: TGCGCCAGCAGCCGGGACACCACCTACGAGCAGTACTTC. Encoded protein: CASSRDTTYEQYF.

This clone has a single count. CDR3 nucleotides: TGCGCCAGCAGCCAAGGCGGACAGCACGTGAACTATGGCTACACCTTC. Translated: CASSQGGQHVNYGYTF. The rearrangement links TRBV4-3 to TRBJ1-2; D may be TRBD1 (6 bases). The CDR3 loop spans 16 amino acids. Trimming stripped 1 base from V and 2 bases from J, with 14 bases between. The V gene's germline CDR1 is LGHNA and CDR2 YSLEER.

J is TRBJ1-6 and V is TRBV5-6; perhaps TRBD1 as D (5 bases). Trimming removed 0 bases at V and 7 bases at J, with 8 bases between. Germline assignment: CDR1 SGHDT and CDR2 YYEEEE. This CDR3 is 14 amino acids long. The DNA for the CDR3 is TGTGCCAGCAGCTTGGGGACAAGCAATTCACCCCTCCACTTT. Translated, it gives CASSLGTSNSPLHF.

The chain recombines TRBV4-3 with TRBJ1-2; TRBD1 matches at 9 bases. CDR3 size: 16 residues. CDR1 and CDR2 (germline): LGHNA, YSLEER. The J segment lost 4 bases and the V segment lost 6 bases, leaving 12 bases of the junction unmatched. As DNA, the CDR3 is TGCGCCAGCAGTAGGGAACCGGGACAGGGTTCCTATGGCTACACCTTC. It is translated as CASSREPGQGSYGYTF.

The V gene is TRBV5-5, the J gene TRBJ2-4, with 8 bases lining up with TRBD1. The CDR3 extends over 14 amino acids. With V trimmed by 4 bases and J by 10 bases, 10 bases remained unmatched. Germline-derived CDR1 and CDR2 are SGHKS and YYEKEE (reference sequence). The CDR3 sequence is CASSGGDRQDIQYF. CDR3 DNA: TGTGCCAGCAGCGGAGGGGACAGGCAGGATATTCAGTACTTC.

The chain employs TRBV7-2 and TRBJ1-6; TRBD1 matches at 9 bases. Trimming removed 0 bases from V and 7 bases from J; junction bases left unmatched: 7. The germline gives CDR1 SGHTA, CDR2 FQGNSA. CDR3 length: 17 residues. Here the CDR3 reads CASSLAGPGQGNSPLHF. The DNA of the CDR3 is TGTGCCAGCAGCTTAGCGGGACCGGGACAGGGCAATTCACCCCTCCACTTT.

V and J are TRBV4-1 and TRBJ2-4, with 8 bases that match TRBD1. Trimming removed 0 bases from V and 0 bases from J; junction bases left unmatched: 10. The CDR3 totals 19 residues. The V gene's germline CDR1 is MGHRA and CDR2 YSYEKL. The CDR3 sequence: CASSQEVLRDRKAKNIQYF. The CDR3 region has the DNA TGCGCCAGCAGCCAAGAGGTCCTAAGGGACAGGAAAGCCAAAAACATTCAGTACTTC.

The sample holds a few counts of this clone. The chain combines TRBV4-3 with TRBJ1-2, with TRBD1 matching over 11 bases. The germline V gene has CDR1 LGHNA and CDR2 YSLEER. With V trimmed by 0 bases and J by 7 bases, 4 bases remained unmatched. This CDR3 has 15 amino acids. CDR3 in amino acids: CASSQDTGTGGGYTF. As DNA, the CDR3 is TGCGCCAGCAGCCAAGATACGGGGACAGGGGGTGGCTACACCTTC.

The chain employs TRBV14 and TRBJ1-3; TRBD1 is a possible D gene (5 bases). The germline V and J ends were trimmed by 8 bases and 4 bases, with 18 bases remaining between them. Germline-derived CDR1 and CDR2 are SGHDN and FVKESK. The CDR3 sequence is 15 residues long. In nucleotides, the CDR3 is TGTGCCAGCGAAAGGGGCCGGGCGATCGGAAACACCATATATTTT. It yields the protein CASERGRAIGNTIYF.

The chain uses TRBV4-2 and TRBJ1-3; D is perhaps TRBD1 (6 bases). V shed 4 bases and J shed 4 bases, with 17 bases lying between them. Germline CDR1 reads LGHNA; CDR2 reads YNFKEQ. The CDR3 sequence is 16 residues long. The CDR3 spells CASSRLTGTSGNTIYF. The CDR3 coding sequence is TGTGCCAGCAGCCGTCTGACGGGGACATCCGGAAACACCATATATTTT.

The V gene is TRBV7-4, the J gene TRBJ2-1; 12 bases are shared with TRBD2. The CDR3 spans 14 residues. From germline, CDR1 is SGHVT and CDR2 SQSDAQ. V gave up 7 bases and J gave up 4 bases; unmatched junction bases: 2. CDR3 DNA sequence: TGTGCCAGCAATACTAGCGGGGGGTACAATGAGCAGTTCTTC. Translated: CASNTSGGYNEQFF.

The chain joins TRBV9 to TRBJ2-1, with 12 bases identical to TRBD2. There are 17 residues in the CDR3. Germline lookup yields CDR1 SGDLS and CDR2 YYNGEE. The junction had 7 bases not matched to a gene; V was cut back by 4 bases and J by 2 bases. CDR3 nucleotides: TGTGCCAGCAGCAAGACTAGCGGGGGATTAGCCTACAATGAGCAGTTCTTC. This sequence encodes CASSKTSGGLAYNEQFF. The variable domain in full, with the rest retrieved from reference TRBV9 and TRBJ2-1, is DSGVTQTPKHLITATGQRVTLRCSPRSGDLSVYWYQQSLDQGLQFLIQYYNGEERAKGNILERFSAQQFPDLHSELNLSSLELGDSALYFCASSKTSGGLAYNEQFFGPGTRLTVL.

The chain employs TRBV25-1 and TRBJ1-1, with TRBD1 identical over 9 bases. Trimming removed 2 bases from V and 3 bases from J; junction bases left unmatched: 4. This CDR3 is built from 15 residues. Germline V lookup: CDR1 MGHDK, CDR2 SYGVNS. In DNA form, the CDR3 reads TGTGCCAGCAGTGAAGGGACAGGGAGGGACACTGAAGCTTTCTTT. Translating it yields CASSEGTGRDTEAFF.

This chain joins TRBV6-5 and TRBJ2-1, with no clear D. In germline, CDR1 is MNHEY, CDR2 SVGAGI. This CDR3 is built from 15 residues. Between the trimmed V and J ends, which lost 0 bases and 5 bases, there was a span of 11 bases. CDR3 in amino acids: CASSYSLGGNNEQFF. The CDR3 DNA sequence: TGTGCCAGCAGTTACTCACTCGGCGGTAACAATGAGCAGTTCTTC.

This chain joins TRBV12-5 and TRBJ2-7; 7 bases map to TRBD1. The germline V gene has CDR1 LGHNT and CDR2 FRNRAP. The CDR3 runs to 16 residues. V was clipped by 3 bases and J by 2 bases; unmatched bases: 10. The CDR3 nucleotides read TGTGCTAGTGGTTTTCACCCGGGACAGACAACCTACGAGCAGTACTTC. It is translated as CASGFHPGQTTYEQYF.

The table lists this clone with many counts. V usage is TRBV5-6 and J usage is TRBJ2-7, with 10 bases that match TRBD1. The CDR3 extends over 14 amino acids. V was clipped by 4 bases and J by 6 bases; unmatched bases: 7. CDR1 is SGHDT, CDR2 YYEEEE, per germline. CDR3 nucleotides: TGTGCCAGCAGCCGTACGGGACAGGGGTCCGAGCAGTACTTC. It is translated as CASSRTGQGSEQYF. The variable domain in full, with the rest retrieved from reference TRBV5-6 and TRBJ2-7, is DAGVTQSPTHLIKTRGQQVTLRCSPKSGHDTVSWYQQALGQGPQFIFQYYEEEERQRGNFPDRFSGHQFPNYSSELNVNALLLGDSALYLCASSRTGQGSEQYFGPGTRLTVT.

The chain is built from TRBV5-5 and TRBJ1-6; 10 positions agree with TRBD1. The V gene end was trimmed by 1 base and the J gene end by 7 bases; junction bases not matched to a gene: 17. Germline V gives CDR1 SGHKS, CDR2 YYEKEE (reference sequence). CDR3 length: 20 amino acids. The CDR3 region is CASSLLTGQGPMVPNSPLHF. CDR3 DNA: TGTGCCAGCAGCTTGTTAACGGGACAGGGGCCTATGGTCCCAAATTCACCCCTCCACTTT.

To note about this clone: This sample includes further DNA sequences coding for the same CDR3. The J gene is TRBJ1-2, the V gene TRBV7-9; D gene uncertain. Germline V CDR1 and CDR2: SEHNR, FQNEAQ (reference sequence). The germline V and J ends were trimmed by 5 bases and 6 bases, with 10 bases remaining between them. This CDR3 has 12 residues. The DNA of the CDR3 is TGTGCCAGCAGCCTATCCGGGGATGGCTACACCTTC. This gives the protein CASSLSGDGYTF.

This sequence joins TRBV4-1 and TRBJ2-2; possible D gene TRBD2, 7 bases. The CDR3 runs 17 residues. Germline V gives CDR1 MGHRA, CDR2 YSYEKL. V lost 0 bases and J lost 5, with 16 bases in between. CDR3 coding DNA: TGCGCCAGCAGCCAAGAACCCAAACAGGGACTAACCGGGGAGCTGTTTTTT. It specifies CASSQEPKQGLTGELFF.